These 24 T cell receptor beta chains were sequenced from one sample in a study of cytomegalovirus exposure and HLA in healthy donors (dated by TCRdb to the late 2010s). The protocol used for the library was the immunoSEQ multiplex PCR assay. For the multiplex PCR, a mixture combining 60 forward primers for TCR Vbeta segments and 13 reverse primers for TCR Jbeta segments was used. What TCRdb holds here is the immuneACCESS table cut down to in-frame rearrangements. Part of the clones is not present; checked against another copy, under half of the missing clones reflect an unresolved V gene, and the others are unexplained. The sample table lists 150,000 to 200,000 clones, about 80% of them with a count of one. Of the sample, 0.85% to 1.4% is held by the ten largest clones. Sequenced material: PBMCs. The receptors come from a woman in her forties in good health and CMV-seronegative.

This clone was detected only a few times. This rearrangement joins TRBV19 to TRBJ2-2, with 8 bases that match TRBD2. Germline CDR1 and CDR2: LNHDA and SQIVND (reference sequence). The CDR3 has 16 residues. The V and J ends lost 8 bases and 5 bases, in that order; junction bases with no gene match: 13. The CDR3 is CASYDTAGVITGELFF. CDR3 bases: TGTGCCAGTTATGATACAGCGGGAGTGATAACCGGGGAGCTGTTTTTT.

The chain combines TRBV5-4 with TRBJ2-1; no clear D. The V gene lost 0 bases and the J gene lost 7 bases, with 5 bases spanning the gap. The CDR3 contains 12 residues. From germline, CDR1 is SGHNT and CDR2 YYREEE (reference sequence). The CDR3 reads CASSLERNEQFF. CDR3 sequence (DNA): TGTGCCAGCAGCTTGGAGCGAAATGAGCAGTTCTTC. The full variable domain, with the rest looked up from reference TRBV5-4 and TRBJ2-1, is ETGVTQSPTHLIKTRGQQVTLRCSSQSGHNTVSWYQQALGQGPQFIFQYYREEENGRGNFPPRFSGLQFPNYSSELNVNALELDDSALYLCASSLERNEQFFGPGTRLTVL.

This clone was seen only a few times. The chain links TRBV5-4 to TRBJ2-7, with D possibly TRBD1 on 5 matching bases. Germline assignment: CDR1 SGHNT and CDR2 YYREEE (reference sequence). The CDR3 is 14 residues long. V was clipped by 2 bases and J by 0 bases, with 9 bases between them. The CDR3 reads CASSLSDNSYEQYV. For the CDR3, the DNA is TGTGCCAGCAGCTTATCGGACAACTCCTACGAGCAGTACGTC.

In nucleotides, the CDR3 is TGCGCCAGCAGCTTGGCGGGACAGCCTCGAGATACGCAGTATTTT. Amino acids: CASSLAGQPRDTQYF. This rearrangement joins TRBV5-1 to TRBJ2-3; 7 nucleotides match TRBD1. There are 15 residues in the CDR3. V dropped 0 bases and J dropped 5; count of bases not matched to a gene: 6. Germline loops: CDR1 SGHRS, CDR2 YFSETQ.

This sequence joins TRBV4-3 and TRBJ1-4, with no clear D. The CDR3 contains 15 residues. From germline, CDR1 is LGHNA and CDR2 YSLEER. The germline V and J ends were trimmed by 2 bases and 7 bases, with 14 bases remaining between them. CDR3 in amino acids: CASSQLTSSSEKLFF. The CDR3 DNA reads TGCGCCAGCAGCCAACTCACGTCGTCTAGTGAAAAACTGTTTTTT.

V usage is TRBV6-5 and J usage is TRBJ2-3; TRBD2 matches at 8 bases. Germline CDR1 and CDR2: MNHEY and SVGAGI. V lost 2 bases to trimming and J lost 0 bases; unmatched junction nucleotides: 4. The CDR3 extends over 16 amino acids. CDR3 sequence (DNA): TGTGCCAGCAGTTACGTAGCGGGAACTAGCACAGATACGCAGTATTTT. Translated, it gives CASSYVAGTSTDTQYF.

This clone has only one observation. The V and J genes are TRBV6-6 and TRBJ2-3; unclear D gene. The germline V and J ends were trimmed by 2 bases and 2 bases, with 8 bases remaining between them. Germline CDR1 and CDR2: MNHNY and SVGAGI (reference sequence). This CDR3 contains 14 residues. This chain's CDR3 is CASSYGQVTDTQYF. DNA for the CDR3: TGTGCCAGCAGTTACGGGCAAGTCACAGATACGCAGTATTTT.

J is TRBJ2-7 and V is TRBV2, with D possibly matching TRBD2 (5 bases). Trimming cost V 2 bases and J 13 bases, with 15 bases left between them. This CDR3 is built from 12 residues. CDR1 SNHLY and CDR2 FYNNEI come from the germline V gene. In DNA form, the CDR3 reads TGTGCCAGCAGTGAAATGTCGGCGGGTTACTACGTC. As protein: CASSEMSAGYYV.

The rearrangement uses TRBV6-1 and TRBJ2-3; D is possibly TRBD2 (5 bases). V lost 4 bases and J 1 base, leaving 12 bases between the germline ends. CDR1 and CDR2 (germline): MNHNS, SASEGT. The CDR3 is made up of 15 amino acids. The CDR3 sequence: CASSGRGRGTDTQYF. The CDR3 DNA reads TGTGCCAGCAGTGGCAGAGGGCGAGGCACAGATACGCAGTATTTT.

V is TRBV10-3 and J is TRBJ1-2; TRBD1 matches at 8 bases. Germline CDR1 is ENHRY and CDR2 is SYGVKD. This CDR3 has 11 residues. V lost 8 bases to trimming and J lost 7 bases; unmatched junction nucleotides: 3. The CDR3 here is CAIGQGVGYTF. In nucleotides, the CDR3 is TGTGCCATCGGACAGGGTGTTGGCTACACCTTC.

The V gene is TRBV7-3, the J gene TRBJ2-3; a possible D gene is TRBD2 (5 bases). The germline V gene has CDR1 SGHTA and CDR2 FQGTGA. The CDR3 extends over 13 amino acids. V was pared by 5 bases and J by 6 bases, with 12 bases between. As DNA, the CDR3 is TGTGCCAGCAGCCGAGGGAGCCGGGATACGCAGTATTTT. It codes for CASSRGSRDTQYF.

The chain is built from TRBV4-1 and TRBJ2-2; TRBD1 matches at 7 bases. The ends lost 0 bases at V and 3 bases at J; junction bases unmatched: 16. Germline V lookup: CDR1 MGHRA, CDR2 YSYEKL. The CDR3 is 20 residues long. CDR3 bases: TGCGCCAGCAGCCAAGATTTGACCGGGACAGTAGCAGCCTACACCGGGGAGCTGTTTTTT. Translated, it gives CASSQDLTGTVAAYTGELFF.

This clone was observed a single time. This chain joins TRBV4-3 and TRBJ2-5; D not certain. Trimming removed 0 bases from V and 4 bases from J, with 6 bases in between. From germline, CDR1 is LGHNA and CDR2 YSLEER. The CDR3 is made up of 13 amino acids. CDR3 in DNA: TGCGCCAGCAGCCAAGAACTCGTAGAGACCCAGTACTTC. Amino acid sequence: CASSQELVETQYF.

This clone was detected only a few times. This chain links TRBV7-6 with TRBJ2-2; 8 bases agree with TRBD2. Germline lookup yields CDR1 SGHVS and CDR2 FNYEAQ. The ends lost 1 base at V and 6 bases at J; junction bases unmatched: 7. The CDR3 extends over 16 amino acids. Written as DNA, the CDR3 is TGTGCCAGCAGCTTAGTAGATAGCGGGGCGTCCGGGGAGCTGTTTTTT. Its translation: CASSLVDSGASGELFF.

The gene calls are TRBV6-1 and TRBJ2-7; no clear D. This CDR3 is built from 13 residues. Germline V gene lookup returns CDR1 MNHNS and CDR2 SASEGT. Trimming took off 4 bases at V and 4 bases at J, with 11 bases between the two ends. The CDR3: CASSVRGGYEQYF. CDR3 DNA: TGTGCCAGCAGTGTTAGAGGCGGTTACGAGCAGTACTTC.

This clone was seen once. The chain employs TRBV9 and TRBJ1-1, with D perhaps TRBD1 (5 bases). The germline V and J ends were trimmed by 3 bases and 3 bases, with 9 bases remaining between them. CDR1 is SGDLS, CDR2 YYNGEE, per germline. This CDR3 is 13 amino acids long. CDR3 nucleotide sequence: TGTGCCAGCAGCGCTCGGGGGGACACTGAAGCTTTCTTT. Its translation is CASSARGDTEAFF.

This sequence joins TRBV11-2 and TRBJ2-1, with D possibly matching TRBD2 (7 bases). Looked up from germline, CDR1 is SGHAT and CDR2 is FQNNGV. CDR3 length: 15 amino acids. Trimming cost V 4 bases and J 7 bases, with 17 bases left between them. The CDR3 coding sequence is TGTGCCAGCAGCTCGGCGGGAGAGGGGGATAATGAGCAGTTCTTC. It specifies CASSSAGEGDNEQFF.

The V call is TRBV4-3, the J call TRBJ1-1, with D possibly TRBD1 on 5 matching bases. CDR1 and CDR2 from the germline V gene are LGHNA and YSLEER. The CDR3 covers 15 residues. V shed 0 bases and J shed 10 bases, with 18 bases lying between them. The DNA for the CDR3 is TGCGCCAGCAGCCAAGATATGAGGGGTTCGACTAGAGCTTTCTTT. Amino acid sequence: CASSQDMRGSTRAFF.

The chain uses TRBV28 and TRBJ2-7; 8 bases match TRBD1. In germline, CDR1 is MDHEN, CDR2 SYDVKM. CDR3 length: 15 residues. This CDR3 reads CASSLGAGGRYEQYV. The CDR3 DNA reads TGTGCTAGCAGTTTGGGGGCAGGGGGCAGGTACGAGCAGTACGTC.

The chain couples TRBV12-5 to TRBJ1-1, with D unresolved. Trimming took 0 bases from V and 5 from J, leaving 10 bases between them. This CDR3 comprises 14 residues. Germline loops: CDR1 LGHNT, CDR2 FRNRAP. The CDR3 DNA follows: TGTGCTAGTGGTTTGGTAAGTAAGAGGACTGAAGCTTTCTTT. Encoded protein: CASGLVSKRTEAFF.

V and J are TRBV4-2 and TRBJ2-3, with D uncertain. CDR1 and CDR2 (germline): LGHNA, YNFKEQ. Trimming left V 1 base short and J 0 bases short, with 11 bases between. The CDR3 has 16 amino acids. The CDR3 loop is CASSQVSTLSTDTQYF. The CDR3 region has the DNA TGTGCCAGCAGCCAAGTCTCTACCTTAAGCACAGATACGCAGTATTTT.

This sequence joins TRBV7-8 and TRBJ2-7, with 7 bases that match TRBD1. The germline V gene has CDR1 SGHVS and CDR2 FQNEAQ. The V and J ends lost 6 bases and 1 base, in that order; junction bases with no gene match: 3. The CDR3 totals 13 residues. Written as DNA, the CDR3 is TGTGCCAGCAGAAGGACAGGTTCCTACGAGCAGTACTTC. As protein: CASRRTGSYEQYF.

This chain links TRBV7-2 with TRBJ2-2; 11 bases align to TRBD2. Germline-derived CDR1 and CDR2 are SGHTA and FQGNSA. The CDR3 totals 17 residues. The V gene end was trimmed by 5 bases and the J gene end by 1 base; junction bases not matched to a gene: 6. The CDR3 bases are TGTGCCAGCAGCGTGGGACTAGCGGTCGGGAACACCGGGGAGCTGTTTTTT. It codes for CASSVGLAVGNTGELFF.

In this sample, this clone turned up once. CDR3: CASSSGQPNTEAFF. CDR3 in DNA: TGCGCCAGCAGCTCCGGACAGCCAAACACTGAAGCTTTCTTT. The V call is TRBV5-1, the J call TRBJ1-1; D may be TRBD1 (6 bases). Germline-derived CDR1 and CDR2 are SGHRS and YFSETQ. Between the trimmed V and J ends, which lost 3 bases and 2 bases, there was a span of 11 bases. The CDR3 is 14 residues long.